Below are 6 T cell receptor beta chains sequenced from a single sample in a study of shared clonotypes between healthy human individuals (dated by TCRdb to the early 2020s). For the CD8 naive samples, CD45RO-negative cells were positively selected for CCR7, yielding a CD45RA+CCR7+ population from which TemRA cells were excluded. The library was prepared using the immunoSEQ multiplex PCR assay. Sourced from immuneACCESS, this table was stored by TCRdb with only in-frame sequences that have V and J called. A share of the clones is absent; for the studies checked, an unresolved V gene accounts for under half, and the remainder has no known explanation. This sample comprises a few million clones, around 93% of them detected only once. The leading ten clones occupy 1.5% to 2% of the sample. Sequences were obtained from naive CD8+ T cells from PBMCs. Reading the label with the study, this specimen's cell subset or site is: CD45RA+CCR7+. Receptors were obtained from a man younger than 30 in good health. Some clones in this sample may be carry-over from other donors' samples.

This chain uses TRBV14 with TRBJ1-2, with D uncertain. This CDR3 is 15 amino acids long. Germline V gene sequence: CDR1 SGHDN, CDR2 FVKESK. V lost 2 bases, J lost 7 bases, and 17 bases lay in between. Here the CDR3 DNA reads TGTGCCAGCAGCCAACGGGAGATAACGGCCAGTGGCTACACCTTC. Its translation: CASSQREITASGYTF.

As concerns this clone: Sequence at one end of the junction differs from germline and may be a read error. CDR3 protein: CASSFVPATERFF. CDR3 sequence (DNA): TGTGCCAGCAGTTTCGTCCCAGCAACTGAGCGGTTCTTC. The chain links TRBV27 to TRBJ2-1; D gene uncertain. CDR1 and CDR2 (germline): MNHEY, SMNVEV (reference sequence). This CDR3 region has 13 residues.

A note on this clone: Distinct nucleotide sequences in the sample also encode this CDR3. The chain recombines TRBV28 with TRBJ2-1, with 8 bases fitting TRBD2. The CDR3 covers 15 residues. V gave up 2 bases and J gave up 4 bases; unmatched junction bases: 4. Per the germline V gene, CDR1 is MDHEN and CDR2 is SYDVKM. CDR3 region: CASSLIAGGYNEQFF. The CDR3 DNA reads TGTGCCAGCAGTTTAATTGCGGGAGGTTACAATGAGCAGTTCTTC. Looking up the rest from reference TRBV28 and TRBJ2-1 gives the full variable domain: DVKVTQSSRYLVKRTGEKVFLECVQDMDHENMFWYRQDPGLGLRLIYFSYDVKMKEKGDIPEGYSVSREKKERFSLILESASTNQTSMYLCASSLIAGGYNEQFFGPGTRLTVL.

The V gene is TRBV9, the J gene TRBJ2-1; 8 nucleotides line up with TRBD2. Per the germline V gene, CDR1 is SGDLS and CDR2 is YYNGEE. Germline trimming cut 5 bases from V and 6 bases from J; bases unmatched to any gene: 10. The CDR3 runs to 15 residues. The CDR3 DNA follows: TGTGCCAGCAGTCCGAGCGGGAGACTTGGCAATGAGCAGTTCTTC. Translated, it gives CASSPSGRLGNEQFF. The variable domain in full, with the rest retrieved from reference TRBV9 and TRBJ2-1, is DSGVTQTPKHLITATGQRVTLRCSPRSGDLSVYWYQQSLDQGLQFLIQYYNGEERAKGNILERFSAQQFPDLHSELNLSSLELGDSALYFCASSPSGRLGNEQFFGPGTRLTVL.

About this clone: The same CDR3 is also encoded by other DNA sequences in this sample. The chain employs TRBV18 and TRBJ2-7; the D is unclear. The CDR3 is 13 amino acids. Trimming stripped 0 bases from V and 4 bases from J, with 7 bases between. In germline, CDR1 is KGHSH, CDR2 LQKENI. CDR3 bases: TGTGCCAGCTCACCACCGGTCGGATACGAGCAGTACTTC. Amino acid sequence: CASSPPVGYEQYF.

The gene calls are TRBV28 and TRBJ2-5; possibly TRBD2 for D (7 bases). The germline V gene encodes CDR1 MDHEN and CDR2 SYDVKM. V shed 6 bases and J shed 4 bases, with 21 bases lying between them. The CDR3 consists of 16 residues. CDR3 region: CASRPWGRELGETQYF. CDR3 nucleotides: TGTGCCAGCAGGCCCTGGGGGCGGGAGTTAGGAGAGACCCAGTACTTC.